The 15 T cell receptor beta chains presented below share a single source sample, sequenced in a study of blood T cell repertoires in COVID-19. Here immunoSEQ multiplex PCR was the method, and the copy in TCRdb shows in-frame clones only, minus some. The table includes 97,000 or so clones, 90% detected once. The sequenced sample was peripheral blood. These receptors came from a man between 45 and 60 years old with acute or convalescent COVID-19.

This chain joins TRBV19 and TRBJ2-1; D is possibly TRBD1 (7 bases). Trimming stripped 5 bases from V and 3 bases from J, with 11 bases between. The CDR3 has 14 residues. Germline CDR1 is LNHDA and CDR2 is SQIVND (reference sequence). The DNA for the CDR3 is TGTGCCAGTAGTCAGGGGGGCGACTACAATGAGCAGTTCTTC. This sequence encodes CASSQGGDYNEQFF.

The chain combines TRBV10-3 with TRBJ2-1, with D perhaps TRBD1 (5 bases). CDR1 ENHRY and CDR2 SYGVKD come from the germline V gene. The CDR3 sequence is 15 residues long. V lost 2 bases and J lost 2, with 10 bases in between. The CDR3 DNA sequence: TGTGCCATCAGTGAGGTCGGACAAGCCTACAATGAGCAGTTCTTC. Its translation is CAISEVGQAYNEQFF.

J is TRBJ2-2 and V is TRBV25-1; the match to TRBD2 covers 7 bases. V lost 3 bases, J lost 4 bases, and 8 bases stayed unmatched. This CDR3 comprises 16 residues. Per the germline V gene, CDR1 is MGHDK and CDR2 is SYGVNS. The CDR3 DNA reads as TGTGCCAGCAGTGACCCCGGACTAGAGGGCACCGGGGAGCTGTTTTTT. Translation: CASSDPGLEGTGELFF.

The CDR3 region is CASSLGLHEVETQYF. The CDR3 nucleotides are TGTGCCAGCAGCCTGGGACTCCACGAGGTCGAGACCCAGTACTTC. The V call is TRBV7-2, the J call TRBJ2-5; possible D gene TRBD2, 6 bases. Germline CDR1 reads SGHTA; CDR2 reads FQGNSA. The CDR3 is 15 residues long. Trimming took off 5 bases at V and 5 bases at J, with 18 bases between the two ends.

This chain connects TRBV7-9 to TRBJ2-7; D perhaps matches TRBD2 (5 bases). The CDR3 is 12 amino acids. The V and J ends lost 3 bases and 12 bases respectively, with 15 bases between them. Germline assignment: CDR1 SEHNR and CDR2 FQNEAQ (reference sequence). The CDR3 spells CASSLAGLSGYF. CDR3 coding DNA: TGTGCCAGCAGCTTGGCCGGACTGAGCGGGTACTTC.

This chain joins TRBV19 and TRBJ2-6; 7 positions agree with TRBD1. From germline, CDR1 is LNHDA and CDR2 SQIVND (reference sequence). The CDR3 consists of 14 residues. Losses at the gene ends were 9 bases for V and 2 bases for J; bases not matched to a gene: 4. The CDR3 region has the DNA TGTGCCAGCCGAGACAGGGCTGGGGCCAACGTCCTGACTTTC. This gives the protein CASRDRAGANVLTF.

The gene calls are TRBV5-1 and TRBJ2-2; D possibly corresponds to TRBD1 (6 bases). The CDR3 is made up of 13 amino acids. The germline gives CDR1 SGHRS, CDR2 YFSETQ. V lost 6 bases to trimming and J lost 4 bases, with 10 bases between them. CDR3 amino acids: CASKTGSTGELFF. In DNA form, the CDR3 reads TGCGCCAGCAAAACAGGGAGCACCGGGGAGCTGTTTTTT.

The chain is built from TRBV15 and TRBJ2-5, with 7 bases aligning to TRBD1. V shed 2 bases and J 1 base; nucleotides not matched to a gene: 10. The CDR3 length is 17 residues. CDR1 and CDR2 from the germline V gene are LNHNV and YYDKDF (reference sequence). The CDR3 bases are TGTGCCACCAGCAGAACCCCGCCGACAGGGCTCCAAGAGACCCAGTACTTC. Amino acids: CATSRTPPTGLQETQYF.

The CDR3 DNA follows: TGTGCCAGCAGCCCGACCCCGACCGGCATACAGGAAAAACTGTTTTTT. Translated: CASSPTPTGIQEKLFF. The gene calls are TRBV7-2 and TRBJ1-4, with unresolved D. CDR1 is SGHTA, CDR2 FQGNSA, per germline. The CDR3 extends over 16 amino acids. Trimming shortened V by 5 bases and J by 8 bases, and 21 bases separated the two germline ends.

This clone was observed a handful of times. The chain combines TRBV3-1 (or the pseudogene TRBV3-2) with TRBJ1-4, with 7 bases fitting TRBD1. Germline V gene data show CDR1 as LGHDT and CDR2 as YNNKEL (reference sequence). The CDR3 covers 13 residues. Unmatched junction bases numbered 9, after V lost 5 bases and J lost 12 bases. CDR3 loop: CASSARYRGELFF. The CDR3 DNA reads TGTGCCAGCAGCGCGCGATACAGGGGAGAACTGTTTTTT.

V gene TRBV12-3 or TRBV12-4 combines with J gene TRBJ2-7; no clear D. The CDR3 runs to 12 residues. Trimming stripped 1 base from V and 2 bases from J, with 3 bases between. The CDR3: CASSLVAYEQYF. The CDR3 nucleotides are TGTGCCAGCAGTTTAGTAGCCTACGAGCAGTACTTC.

This clone is a singleton in its sample. The chain joins TRBV13 to TRBJ2-1, with 11 nucleotides matching TRBD2. The V segment lost 5 bases and the J segment 4 bases; nucleotides outside the gene matches: 4. Germline lookup yields CDR1 PRHDT and CDR2 FYEKMQ (reference sequence). This CDR3 is 15 amino acids long. CDR3 protein: CASSLGTSGYNEQFF. For the CDR3, the DNA is TGTGCCAGCAGCCTCGGGACTAGCGGATACAATGAGCAGTTCTTC.

CDR3 in amino acids: CASSALRRAGYGYTF. CDR3 in DNA: TGTGCCAGCAGTGCTCTGAGGCGGGCGGGCTATGGCTACACCTTC. This chain uses TRBV27 with TRBJ1-2, with unresolved D. CDR3 length equals 15 residues. Per germline, CDR1 MNHEY and CDR2 SMNVEV (reference sequence). V was pared by 5 bases and J by 4 bases, with 17 bases between.

The chain links TRBV5-1 to TRBJ2-1; D might be TRBD1 (6 bases). V was trimmed by 6 bases and J by 5 bases, leaving 18 bases between them. The CDR3 has 15 amino acids. Germline V gene lookup returns CDR1 SGHRS and CDR2 YFSETQ. The CDR3 is CASINTAGVHNEQFF. The CDR3 DNA is TGCGCCAGCATAAATACGGCAGGGGTCCACAATGAGCAGTTCTTC.

This chain links TRBV19 with TRBJ1-1; maybe TRBD1 (6 bases). Germline V lookup: CDR1 LNHDA, CDR2 SQIVND (reference sequence). The CDR3 length is 14 residues. V gave up 5 bases and J gave up 4 bases, with 14 bases separating them. The CDR3: CASSPETGFTEAFF. CDR3 DNA sequence: TGTGCCAGTAGTCCTGAGACAGGTTTCACTGAAGCTTTCTTT.